Following are 6 T cell receptor beta chains from one sample sequenced in a study of Ad26.COV2.S vaccination and SARS-CoV-2 variants. Sequencing was performed with immunoSEQ multiplex PCR; in TCRdb, only in-frame clones are kept and a portion is missing. The data contain fewer than 500,000 clones, over 75% of them singletons. Treatment noted: 15 to 20 received Ad26.COV2.S at low or high dose, single or two shots; roughly five received placebo; per-sample allocation not given. Day 63 following the first vaccine or placebo injection was when the samples were taken. Sequencing used peripheral blood, obtained in a trial of Ad26.COV2.S vaccine versus placebo. The receptor source for this set is a person aged 18-65 years who received the Ad26.COV2.S COVID-19 vaccine or a placebo.

The rearrangement joins TRBV5-6 to TRBJ2-5; D gene ambiguous. The CDR3 length is 13 residues. Germline-derived CDR1 and CDR2 are SGHDT and YYEEEE. Trimming cost V 3 bases and J 7 bases, with 13 bases left between them. The CDR3 nucleotides are TGTGCCAGCAGCTCGCGAATTTTTGGGACCCAGTACTTC. Encoded protein: CASSSRIFGTQYF.

The V gene is TRBV2, the J gene TRBJ1-4; D might be TRBD1 (6 bases). CDR3 size: 14 residues. Germline V gene lookup returns CDR1 SNHLY and CDR2 FYNNEI. Trimming stripped 6 bases from V and 8 bases from J, with 16 bases between. The CDR3: CASRPRVGGEKLFF. CDR3 sequence (DNA): TGTGCCAGCAGACCAAGGGTGGGGGGCGAAAAACTGTTTTTT.

V gene TRBV24-1 combines with J gene TRBJ2-2, with D possibly TRBD1 on 5 matching bases. Trimming took off 4 bases at V and 5 bases at J, with 7 bases between the two ends. This CDR3 is built from 13 residues. Looked up from germline, CDR1 is KGHDR and CDR2 is SFDVKD. The CDR3 here is CATSDRATGELFF. CDR3 in DNA: TGTGCCACCAGTGACAGGGCGACCGGGGAGCTGTTTTTT.

This clone was seen once. The chain couples TRBV29-1 to TRBJ2-7; D uncertain. The V end lost 5 bases, the J end lost 6 bases, and 14 bases lay between the germline ends. Germline values: CDR1 SQVTM, CDR2 ANQGSEA. CDR3 size: 12 residues. DNA of the CDR3: TGCAGCGTTTCGGCCTTTGCTGGCGAGCAGTACTTC. Amino acids: CSVSAFAGEQYF.

The V call is TRBV7-6, the J call TRBJ2-7, with D tentatively TRBD1 (6 bases). Germline V lookup: CDR1 SGHVS, CDR2 FNYEAQ. V was shortened by 0 bases and J by 5 bases, with 14 bases between the two germline ends. The CDR3 runs 15 residues. The CDR3 is CASSLAHAAGDEQYF. The CDR3 coding sequence is TGTGCCAGCAGCTTAGCGCACGCAGCAGGGGACGAGCAGTACTTC.

This clone appeared a single time. V and J are TRBV9 and TRBJ1-2, with 7 bases lining up with TRBD1. Germline V gives CDR1 SGDLS, CDR2 YYNGEE. This CDR3 is built from 14 residues. The junction had 6 bases not matched to a gene; V was cut back by 3 bases and J by 4 bases. CDR3 nucleotides: TGTGCCAGCAGCGCAAACAGGGGAACCTATGGCTACACCTTC. It specifies CASSANRGTYGYTF.